Shown below are 8 T cell receptor beta chains from a single sample sequenced in a study of blood T cell repertoires in COVID-19. The table came from immunoSEQ multiplex PCR; TCRdb's copy has only in-frame clones and leaves some out. Among around 26,000 clones listed, 80% to 95% were seen once. Sequenced: peripheral blood. All receptors come from a human donor in a cohort sampled during active COVID-19.

V is TRBV6-5 and J is TRBJ2-7; 9 bases line up with TRBD2. Germline values: CDR1 MNHEY, CDR2 SVGAGI. V lost 8 bases and J lost 0; bases outside the gene matches: 8. The CDR3 is 15 amino acids. CDR3 in amino acids: CASAGGTASSYEQYV. The DNA for the CDR3 is TGTGCCAGCGCGGGGGGGACAGCGAGCTCCTACGAGCAGTACGTC.

The chain uses TRBV4-1 and TRBJ2-1; TRBD2 aligns across 8 bases. Germline V CDR1 and CDR2: MGHRA, YSYEKL. V shed 0 bases and J 7 bases; nucleotides not matched to a gene: 14. This CDR3 is 18 amino acids long. CDR3 in amino acids: CASSQEAPGSGGTNEQFF. CDR3 DNA: TGCGCCAGCAGCCAAGAGGCTCCAGGGAGCGGGGGCACGAATGAGCAGTTCTTC.

The V call is TRBV10-3, the J call TRBJ2-7; D perhaps matches TRBD1 (5 bases). Germline V gives CDR1 ENHRY, CDR2 SYGVKD. Trimming took off 10 bases at V and 1 base at J, with 11 bases between the two ends. The CDR3 runs 12 residues. In DNA, the CDR3 is TGTGCCACTGCAGGGTTGTCCTACGAGCAGTACTTC. This sequence encodes CATAGLSYEQYF.

Regarding this clone: Additional DNA sequences in this sample encode the identical CDR3. This chain uses TRBV5-4 with TRBJ2-7, with TRBD2 identical over 9 bases. The germline V gene has CDR1 SGHNT and CDR2 YYREEE (reference sequence). V lost 0 bases to trimming and J lost 5 bases; unmatched junction nucleotides: 9. This CDR3 contains 16 residues. The CDR3 reads CASSLEGRRGGNEQYF. CDR3 sequence (DNA): TGTGCCAGCAGCTTGGAAGGGCGGCGGGGGGGGAACGAGCAGTACTTC.

The CDR3 sequence is CASSLSTSLNEQFF. In DNA form, the CDR3 reads TGTGCCAGCAGTTTATCGACTAGCCTAAATGAGCAGTTCTTC. This chain links TRBV27 with TRBJ2-1, with TRBD2 matching over 7 bases. Germline V gene sequence: CDR1 MNHEY, CDR2 SMNVEV (reference sequence). CDR3 length: 14 amino acids. V lost 0 bases, J lost 7 bases, and 3 bases stayed unmatched.

The chain employs TRBV11-2 and TRBJ2-1; possible D gene TRBD1, 6 bases. This CDR3 is 14 amino acids long. V gave up 5 bases and J gave up 10 bases, with 18 bases separating them. Germline V CDR1 and CDR2: SGHAT, FQNNGV. The chain's CDR3 is CASSGGRGGWEQFF. For the CDR3, the DNA is TGTGCCAGCAGCGGAGGCAGGGGTGGCTGGGAGCAGTTCTTC.

This chain uses TRBV4-2 with TRBJ2-1; possible D gene TRBD1, 6 bases. Trimming removed 4 bases at V and 0 bases at J, with 13 bases between. The CDR3 sequence is 16 residues long. Per the germline V gene, CDR1 is LGHNA and CDR2 is YNFKEQ. CDR3 region: CASSPQGGSSYNEQFF. CDR3 sequence (DNA): TGTGCCAGCAGCCCCCAAGGGGGAAGCTCCTACAATGAGCAGTTCTTC.

The chain carries TRBV3-1 (or the pseudogene TRBV3-2) and TRBJ1-1; 9 nucleotides align to TRBD1. Germline CDR1 LGHDT, CDR2 YNNKEL (reference sequence). This CDR3 spans 15 amino acids. The trim removed 4 bases at V and 7 bases at J, leaving 10 bases unmatched. The CDR3 loop is CASSPSDRGYNEAFF. CDR3 DNA sequence: TGTGCCAGCAGCCCTTCGGACAGGGGATACAATGAAGCTTTCTTT.